This T cell receptor beta chain came from a study of early T cells in non-severe SARS-CoV-2 infection. The wider study: Sequencing targeted bulk RNA from unsorted whole blood, leaving chains unpaired.

Study-wide findings and caveats: Anti-spike CD8 responses were favored in VDJdb matching, and private and CD4 specificities were missed.

In the library, individual cDNA molecules carried attached unique molecular identifiers. MiXCR was run by TCRdb on the 5' RACE reads, yielding one entry per CDR3 protein. The repertoire consists of some 51,000 distinct CDR3 sequences, with 15% occurring once and the leading ten covering about 9.1%. This clonotype turned up a few times. Antigen specificity is unknown. The input for sequencing was whole blood, taken at baseline. The clonotype originates from an adult who was a healthcare worker with PCR-confirmed SARS-CoV-2 infection or an uninfected control (not recorded which).

CDR3 bases: TGCAGCGTTGAAGAAACGAGCCAAGAGACCCAGTACTTC. Protein product: CSVEETSQETQYF. J is TRBJ2-5 and V is TRBV29-1; no definite D call. This CDR3 spans 13 amino acids. CDR1 is SQVTM and CDR2 is ANQGSEA in the germline V gene. V was shortened by 0 bases and J by 1 base, with 6 bases between the two germline ends.